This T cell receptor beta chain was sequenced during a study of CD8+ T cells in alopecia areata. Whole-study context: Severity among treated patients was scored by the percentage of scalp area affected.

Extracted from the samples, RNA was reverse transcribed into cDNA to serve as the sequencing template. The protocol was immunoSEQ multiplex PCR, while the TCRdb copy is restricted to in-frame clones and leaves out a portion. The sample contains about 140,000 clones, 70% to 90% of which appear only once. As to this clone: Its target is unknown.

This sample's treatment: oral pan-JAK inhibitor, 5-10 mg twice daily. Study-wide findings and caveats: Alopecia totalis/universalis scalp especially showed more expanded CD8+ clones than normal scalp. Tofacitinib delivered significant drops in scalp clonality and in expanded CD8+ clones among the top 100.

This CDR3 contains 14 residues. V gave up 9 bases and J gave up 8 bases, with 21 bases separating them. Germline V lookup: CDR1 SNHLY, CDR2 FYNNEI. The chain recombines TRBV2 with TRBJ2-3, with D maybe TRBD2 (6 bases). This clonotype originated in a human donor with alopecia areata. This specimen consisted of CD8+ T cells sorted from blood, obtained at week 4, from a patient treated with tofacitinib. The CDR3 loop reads CARTPTGAGGTQYF. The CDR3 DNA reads TGTGCCAGAACGCCTACGGGTGCCGGGGGTACGCAGTATTTT. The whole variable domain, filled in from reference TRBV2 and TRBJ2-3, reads EPEVTQTPSHQVTQMGQEVILRCVPISNHLYFYWYRQILGQKVEFLVSFYNNEISEKSEIFDDQFSVERPDGSNFTLKIRSTKLEDSAMYFCARTPTGAGGTQYFGPGTRLTVL.